This passage covers 32 T cell receptor beta chains from one sample sequenced in a study of regulatory T cells in long-lasting Graves disease. Described time point: newly diagnosed GD, antithyroid drugs for less than 3 months. RNA extracted from PBMCs served as the sequencing template. iRepertoire HTBI primers and Arm-PCR of CDR3 regions built TCR beta libraries. MiXCR, run by TCRdb on the multiplex PCR reads, gives a single entry per CDR3 protein. The sample yields approximately 440,000 distinct CDR3 sequences, 15% to 20% seen once. The sample was also reused in another study, on T cells in Graves' hyperthyroidism and ophthalmopathy.

The source material was peripheral blood mononuclear cells (PBMCs), sampled at new diagnosis, from a patient treated with antithyroid drugs. The source is a man in his forties or fifties with Graves disease.

This clonotype was seen repeatedly, ten times or more. The chain has TRBV5-1 and TRBJ2-7; TRBD1 matches 7 bases. CDR1 is SGHRS and CDR2 is YFSETQ in the germline V gene. V trimming: 4 bases; J trimming: 2 bases; junction bases outside the gene matches: 6. The CDR3 is 14 residues long. This chain's CDR3 is CASSVTGKAYEQYF. DNA for the CDR3: TGCGCCAGCAGCGTGACAGGGAAAGCCTACGAGCAGTACTTC.

This clonotype has ten or more counts. This rearrangement joins TRBV28 to TRBJ2-3; 7 bases fit TRBD1. V lost 6 bases, J lost 4 bases, and 10 bases stayed unmatched. The CDR3 contains 15 residues. Germline V gene sequence: CDR1 MDHEN, CDR2 SYDVKM. DNA for the CDR3: TGTGCCAGCAGCAACAGGGGTCGTCAGGCAGATACGCAGTATTTT. Translated: CASSNRGRQADTQYF.

This clonotype was detected many times. The V call is TRBV29-1, the J call TRBJ2-3; TRBD2 agrees at 8 bases. V shed 6 bases, J shed 1 base, and the junction held 3 bases outside the gene matches. CDR1 is SQVTM and CDR2 is ANQGSEA in the germline V gene. CDR3 length equals 13 residues. The CDR3 loop reads CSVKTSGTDTQYF. In nucleotides, the CDR3 is TGCAGCGTGAAGACTAGCGGCACAGATACGCAGTATTTT.

This chain uses TRBV7-9 with TRBJ2-1; TRBD1 agrees at 7 bases. The CDR3 runs 16 residues. V lost 5 bases to trimming and J lost 0 bases; unmatched junction nucleotides: 7. CDR1 is SEHNR, CDR2 FQNEAQ, per germline (reference sequence). In nucleotides, the CDR3 is TGTGCCAGCAGCGAACGGACAGGACGCTCCTACAATGAGCAGTTCTTC. Translated: CASSERTGRSYNEQFF.

This clonotype was seen repeatedly, ten times or more. This chain links TRBV6-5 with TRBJ1-2, with D tentatively TRBD1 (5 bases). CDR1 is MNHEY, CDR2 SVGAGI, per germline. This CDR3 has 19 amino acids. With 0 bases removed from V and 10 bases from J, the gap between germline ends came to 30 bases. CDR3 protein: CASSYSRDLGQTPLMDYTF. CDR3 DNA sequence: TGTGCCAGCAGTTACTCGAGAGACCTGGGGCAGACTCCCCTGATGGACTACACCTTC.

This clonotype was recorded many times. The chain links TRBV30 to TRBJ2-4, with TRBD2 identical over 8 bases. CDR1 and CDR2 from the germline V gene are GTSNPN and SVGIG (reference sequence). The CDR3 is made up of 18 amino acids. V was clipped by 2 bases and J by 0 bases; unmatched bases: 12. The CDR3, as DNA: TGTGCCTGGAGTCTCCGAGCGGGAGCTGAACTAGCCAAAAACATTCAGTACTTC. As protein: CAWSLRAGAELAKNIQYF.

This clonotype was picked up many times. The chain employs TRBV6-1 and TRBJ1-5; a possible D gene is TRBD1 (5 bases). CDR1 is MNHNS and CDR2 is SASEGT in the germline V gene. The V end lost 8 bases, the J end lost 3 bases, and 20 bases lay between the germline ends. This CDR3 is built from 16 residues. CDR3 sequence reads: CASRQLGGGTNQPQHF. The CDR3 DNA reads TGTGCCAGCCGCCAACTCGGGGGGGGTACCAATCAGCCCCAGCATTTT.

This clonotype has a count of ten or more. The rearrangement uses TRBV2 and TRBJ2-1; D might be TRBD2 (6 bases). The CDR3 extends over 13 amino acids. Per the germline V gene, CDR1 is SNHLY and CDR2 is FYNNEI. Deletions cut 3 bases from V and 9 bases from J, with 12 bases between. CDR3: CASSEEGDPEQFF. The CDR3 DNA sequence: TGTGCCAGCAGTGAGGAGGGTGATCCTGAGCAGTTCTTC.

This clonotype appeared many times. The chain carries TRBV12-3 or TRBV12-4 and TRBJ2-3, with D unresolved. The CDR3 contains 12 residues. Trimming pared 8 bases from V and 2 bases from J, leaving 8 bases between. The CDR3 DNA reads as TGTGCCAGCGGGATCCTCACAGATACGCAGTATTTT. Translation gives CASGILTDTQYF.

This clonotype was found a few times. The chain links TRBV11-1 to TRBJ2-7, with D possibly TRBD1 on 6 matching bases. The V and J ends lost 0 bases and 0 bases respectively, with 15 bases between them. Germline V lookup: CDR1 SGHAT, CDR2 FQDESV (reference sequence). This CDR3 comprises 17 residues. CDR3 sequence reads: CASSLASYGTSSYEQYF. In DNA form, the CDR3 reads TGTGCCAGCAGCTTAGCTTCTTACGGGACAAGCTCCTACGAGCAGTACTTC.

As to this clonotype: Just one base apart from a much larger clone, this may be a read error. The missing conserved phenylalanine or tryptophan at the end of this CDR3 makes a read error likely. The rearrangement links TRBV2 to TRBJ2-5, with a tentative D call TRBD2 (6 bases). The germline V gene encodes CDR1 SNHLY and CDR2 FYNNEI. Trimming removed 7 bases from V and 2 bases from J, with 11 bases in between. This CDR3 is built from 13 residues. In DNA form, the CDR3 reads TGTGCCAGCAATAGGCGGGGTCAAGAGACCCAGTACCTC. Amino acid sequence: CASNRRGQETQYL.

This clonotype has ten or more counts. The chain links TRBV20-1 to TRBJ1-1, with D perhaps TRBD1 (6 bases). Germline lookup yields CDR1 DFQATT and CDR2 SNEGSKA (reference sequence). The CDR3 contains 14 residues. The CDR3 reads CRANYGTLNTEAFF. The CDR3 DNA sequence: TGCAGAGCCAATTATGGGACACTCAACACTGAAGCTTTCTTT.

At least ten counts were recorded for this clonotype. Here the CDR3 DNA reads TGTGCCAGCTCACCACCGGGCCGGGGGGAGCAGTTCTTC. Translated, it gives CASSPPGRGEQFF. The gene calls are TRBV18 and TRBJ2-1; D might be TRBD2 (6 bases). CDR1 KGHSH and CDR2 LQKENI come from the germline V gene. V was cut by 0 bases and J by 10 bases, with 10 bases left in between. CDR3 size: 13 residues. Filled out from reference TRBV18 and TRBJ2-1, the complete variable domain reads NAGVMQNPRHLVRRRGQEARLRCSPMKGHSHVYWYRQLPEEGLKFMVYLQKENIIDESGMPKERFSAEFPKEGPSILRIQQVVRGDSAAYFCASSPPGRGEQFFGPGTRLTVL.

V gene TRBV18 combines with J gene TRBJ2-1; 9 bases line up with TRBD1. The CDR3 has 16 residues. The germline V gene has CDR1 KGHSH and CDR2 LQKENI. Germline trimming cut 1 base from V and 7 bases from J; bases unmatched to any gene: 8. This CDR3 is CASSPLGTGLMNEQFF. CDR3 nucleotide sequence: TGTGCCAGCTCACCACTAGGGACAGGGTTAATGAATGAGCAGTTCTTC.

This clonotype was picked up many times. The chain links TRBV5-1 to TRBJ2-1; D assignment may be TRBD1 or TRBD2 (5 bases each). The CDR3 covers 14 residues. V was shortened by 2 bases and J by 3 bases, with 9 bases between the two germline ends. Germline V gene lookup returns CDR1 SGHRS and CDR2 YFSETQ. CDR3 protein: CASSFGDGYNEQFF. DNA of the CDR3: TGCGCCAGCAGCTTTGGGGACGGCTACAATGAGCAGTTCTTC. Full variable domain (remainder filled in from reference TRBV5-1 and TRBJ2-1): KAGVTQTPRYLIKTRGQQVTLSCSPISGHRSVSWYQQTPGQGLQFLFEYFSETQRNKGNFPGRFSGRQFSNSRSEMNVSTLELGDSALYLCASSFGDGYNEQFFGPGTRLTVL.

A note on this clonotype: This may be a read error: a much more frequent sequence differs by one nucleotide. The chain employs TRBV12-3 or TRBV12-4 and TRBJ2-3; 11 bases are shared with TRBD2. J gave up 2 bases and V 6 bases, and 4 bases lay outside the gene matches. The CDR3 consists of 15 residues. The CDR3 protein is CASRTGLADTDTQYF. The CDR3 DNA is TGTGCCAGCAGGACGGGACTAGCGGACACAGATACGCAGTATTTT.

In regard to this clonotype: This sequence may be a read error, since a much larger clone differs from it by one base. In this CDR3 the conserved last residue, phenylalanine or tryptophan, is missing, so a read error is likely. This chain uses TRBV2 with TRBJ2-2; D is ambiguous. The CDR3 is made up of 13 amino acids. V lost 2 bases, J lost 7 bases, and 8 bases lay in between. Germline CDR1 and CDR2: SNHLY and FYNNEI. CDR3 nucleotide sequence: TGTGCCAGCAGTGAACCCCGAGTCGGGGAGCTGTTTCTT. Translated, it gives CASSEPRVGELFL.

The chain uses TRBV28 and TRBJ2-5; 12 bases line up with TRBD1. This CDR3 has 15 amino acids. Germline lookup yields CDR1 MDHEN and CDR2 SYDVKM. The J segment lost 7 bases and the V segment lost 3 bases, leaving 6 bases of the junction unmatched. CDR3 in DNA: TGTGCCAGCAGTTTCCCGGGACAGGGGGCTGGGACCCAGTACTTC. It codes for CASSFPGQGAGTQYF.

This clonotype was seen at least ten times. This chain links TRBV12-3 or TRBV12-4 with TRBJ2-7; the D gene is possibly TRBD2 (6 bases). Trimming pared 1 base from V and 5 bases from J, leaving 9 bases between. CDR3 size: 13 residues. DNA of the CDR3: TGTGCCAGCAGTTTAGTCGGCGGGAACGAGCAGTACTTC. This gives the protein CASSLVGGNEQYF.

This chain uses TRBV5-5 with TRBJ2-7; tentatively, D is TRBD1 or TRBD2 (5 bases each). Per the germline V gene, CDR1 is SGHKS and CDR2 is YYEKEE (reference sequence). Trimming left V 7 bases short and J 4 bases short, with 21 bases between. CDR3 size: 15 residues. DNA for the CDR3: TGTGCCAGCGGCGTAAGCTCCGGGACGGTTTACGAGCAGTACTTC. Translated, it gives CASGVSSGTVYEQYF.

In DNA, the CDR3 is TGTGCCAGCAGCTCGGACGGTCGCTCCATCTATGGCTACACCTTC. It encodes CASSSDGRSIYGYTF. The V call is TRBV5-4, the J call TRBJ1-2; no clear D. The ends were cut back, 3 bases at V and 4 bases at J, with 16 bases in the middle. The CDR3 is 15 residues long. Germline CDR1 SGHNT, CDR2 YYREEE (reference sequence).

This clonotype was recorded at least ten times. This chain joins TRBV20-1 and TRBJ1-1; D perhaps matches TRBD1 (5 bases). Germline CDR1 and CDR2: DFQATT and SNEGSKA (reference sequence). Trimming stripped 2 bases from V and 3 bases from J, with 19 bases between. The CDR3 has 16 residues. The DNA of the CDR3 is TGCAGTGCTAGACGTAAATGGGGGGGTGCCTACACTGAAGCTTTCTTT. Translated, it gives CSARRKWGGAYTEAFF.

This clonotype showed up many times. The genes are TRBV3-1 and TRBJ1-5; D unresolved. The ends were cut back, 3 bases at V and 5 bases at J, with 8 bases in the middle. Germline CDR1 and CDR2: LGHDT and YNNKEL (reference sequence). This CDR3 has 13 amino acids. The DNA for the CDR3 is TGTGCCAGCAGCCAGTACAGAGATCAGCCCCAGCATTTT. This sequence encodes CASSQYRDQPQHF.

CDR3: CASSLIGPRDTGELFF. As DNA, the CDR3 is TGTGCCAGCAGCTTAATAGGCCCCCGGGACACCGGGGAGCTGTTTTTT. V and J are TRBV11-2 and TRBJ2-2; D gene ambiguous. CDR1 SGHAT and CDR2 FQNNGV come from the germline V gene. The CDR3 has 16 residues. Trimming took off 2 bases at V and 3 bases at J, with 13 bases between the two ends.

V is TRBV11-2 and J is TRBJ2-7, with 7 bases aligning to TRBD1. The CDR3 contains 14 residues. Germline V gene data show CDR1 as SGHAT and CDR2 as FQNNGV. J was trimmed by 3 bases and V by 4 bases; bases with no gene match: 6. CDR3: CASSSGTVFYEQYF. The DNA of the CDR3 is TGTGCCAGCAGCTCCGGGACAGTATTCTACGAGCAGTACTTC.

This clonotype showed up just a few times. The rearrangement uses TRBV28 and TRBJ2-5; 8 positions agree with TRBD2. In germline, CDR1 is MDHEN, CDR2 SYDVKM. This CDR3 is 16 amino acids long. The J segment lost 5 bases and the V segment lost 4 bases, leaving 12 bases of the junction unmatched. CDR3 sequence: CASSSGAGGSRETQYF. As DNA, the CDR3 is TGTGCCAGCAGTTCAGGGGCGGGGGGTTCACGGGAGACCCAGTACTTC.

This rearrangement joins TRBV30 to TRBJ2-6; possibly TRBD2 for D (6 bases). Germline V CDR1 and CDR2: GTSNPN, SVGIG (reference sequence). Trimming cost V 7 bases and J 3 bases, with 22 bases left between them. This CDR3 spans 17 amino acids. CDR3 sequence reads: CASPIGGMDFGANVLTF. The DNA for the CDR3 is TGTGCCTCTCCGATTGGAGGGATGGACTTTGGGGCCAACGTCCTGACTTTC.

J is TRBJ2-1 and V is TRBV28; 13 nucleotides agree with TRBD2. CDR3 size: 19 residues. The germline V gene encodes CDR1 MDHEN and CDR2 SYDVKM. Trimming removed 3 bases from V and 3 bases from J; junction bases left unmatched: 11. CDR3: CASSLLLTSGRAYYNEQFF. The CDR3 coding sequence is TGTGCCAGCAGTTTGTTGCTTACTAGCGGGAGGGCCTACTACAATGAGCAGTTCTTC.

This chain connects TRBV27 to TRBJ1-1; D is undetermined. The CDR3 is made up of 11 amino acids. Germline V lookup: CDR1 MNHEY, CDR2 SMNVEV (reference sequence). V lost 8 bases, J lost 3 bases, and 7 bases lay in between. Here the CDR3 reads CASGEYTEAFF. Written as DNA, the CDR3 is TGTGCCAGCGGTGAGTACACTGAAGCTTTCTTT.

Turning to this clonotype: A single base separates this from a much larger clone, so it may be a read error. V and J are TRBV28 and TRBJ1-1, with no clear D. The CDR3 extends over 14 amino acids. Germline lookup yields CDR1 MDHEN and CDR2 SYDVKM. CDR3: CASSSPWRNTEAIF. The CDR3 DNA is TGTGCCAGCAGTTCCCCCTGGCGGAACACTGAAGCTATCTTT.

This clonotype was observed many times. The chain joins TRBV16 to TRBJ2-7, with D possibly TRBD1 on 6 matching bases. CDR1 KGHSY and CDR2 FQNENV come from the germline V gene. Trimming took 0 bases from V and 3 from J, leaving 15 bases between them. The CDR3 sequence is 16 residues long. CDR3 amino acids: CASSQSSGTYLYEQYF. The CDR3 bases are TGTGCCAGCAGCCAATCTTCCGGGACATACCTCTACGAGCAGTACTTC. Using reference TRBV16 and TRBJ2-7 for the parts outside the CDR3, the full variable domain is GEEVAQTPKHLVRGEGQKAKLYCAPIKGHSYVFWYQQVLKNEFKFLISFQNENVFDETGMPKERFSAKCLPNSPCSLEIQATKLEDSAVYFCASSQSSGTYLYEQYFGPGTRLTVT.

The table lists this clonotype with many counts. The V call is TRBV7-2, the J call TRBJ1-3; D gene unclear. Germline-derived CDR1 and CDR2 are SGHTA and FQGNSA. The CDR3 extends over 15 amino acids. The V end lost 1 base, the J end lost 0 bases, and 7 bases lay between the germline ends. In nucleotides, the CDR3 is TGTGCCAGCAGCTTAGGAGGGAGCTCTGGAAACACCATATATTTT. It is translated as CASSLGGSSGNTIYF. Full variable domain (outside the CDR3, taken from reference TRBV7-2 and TRBJ1-3): GAGVSQSPSNKVTEKGKDVELRCDPISGHTALYWYRQSLGQGLEFLIYFQGNSAPDKSGLPSDRFSAERTGGSVSTLTIQRTQQEDSAVYLCASSLGGSSGNTIYFGEGSWLTVV.